The 32 T cell receptor beta chains presented below share a single source sample, sequenced in a study of blood T cells in healthy people across ages. Through a sample-barcoded 5' primer and a J-beta primer mix, a second PCR was run for about 7 to 12 cycles. Each CDR3 protein is one row after TCRdb ran MiXCR on the 5' RACE reads. This table has around 1,000,000 distinct CDR3 sequences, almost 25% appearing once. These data also formed part of another study, on T cells of mothers and their children.

Material for sequencing was blood. The source of these receptors is a girl aged 2 to 9 in good health.

V usage is TRBV3-1 and J usage is TRBJ2-5, with D perhaps TRBD1 (6 bases). The last part of the DNA fits TRBJ2-7 better; the J call may be wrong. The CDR3 is made up of 16 amino acids. Germline values: CDR1 LGHDT, CDR2 YNNKEL (reference sequence). The CDR3 is CASSQDEGERSYEQYF. The CDR3 bases are TGTGCCAGCAGCCAAGATGAGGGGGAACGCTCCTACGAGCAGTACTTC.

V is TRBV7-9 and J is TRBJ2-5, with 8 bases aligning to TRBD2. Germline V lookup: CDR1 SEHNR, CDR2 FQNEAQ (reference sequence). This CDR3 spans 16 amino acids. The ends lost 6 bases at V and 4 bases at J; junction bases unmatched: 13. CDR3 amino acids: CASSRFSGAGTETQYF. Here the CDR3 DNA reads TGTGCCAGCAGTCGGTTTAGCGGGGCGGGAACAGAGACCCAGTACTTC.

This clonotype appeared a few times. V gene TRBV29-1 combines with J gene TRBJ2-5; no clear D gene. The J call may be in error: the DNA end matches TRBJ2-1 better. Germline V CDR1 and CDR2: SQVTM, ANQGSEA. The CDR3 consists of 14 residues. CDR3 sequence reads: CSVETSGRVGEQFF. CDR3 sequence (DNA): TGCAGCGTTGAGACGTCGGGTAGGGTAGGAGAGCAGTTCTTC.

This sequence joins TRBV29-1 and TRBJ2-5; 7 positions match TRBD2. CDR1 and CDR2 (germline): SQVTM, ANQGSEA. The CDR3 runs 13 residues. V shed 4 bases, J shed 4 bases, and the junction held 6 bases outside the gene matches. DNA for the CDR3: TGCAGCGTTGGGGGAGGGTATTCAGAGACCCAGTACTTC. Its translation: CSVGGGYSETQYF.

This clonotype was detected only a few times. The chain is built from TRBV12-3 or TRBV12-4 and TRBJ2-5; 8 bases agree with TRBD2. This CDR3 contains 16 residues. V lost 1 base to trimming and J lost 3 bases; unmatched junction nucleotides: 7. The CDR3 sequence: CASSLGRGALEETQYF. Here the CDR3 DNA reads TGTGCCAGCAGTTTAGGGCGGGGGGCCCTAGAAGAGACCCAGTACTTC.

The rearrangement links TRBV25-1 to TRBJ2-5, with D tentatively TRBD1 or TRBD2 (5 bases each). Trimming stripped 5 bases from V and 3 bases from J, with 16 bases between. The CDR3 runs 15 residues. Germline CDR1 and CDR2: MGHDK and SYGVNS. The CDR3 DNA reads as TGTGCCAGCAGTTCCTACCAAGGGACCGAAGAGACCCAGTACTTC. It specifies CASSSYQGTEETQYF. Filled out from reference TRBV25-1 and TRBJ2-5, the complete variable domain reads EADIYQTPRYLVIGTGKKITLECSQTMGHDKMYWYQQDPGMELHLIHYSYGVNSTEKGDLSSESTVSRIRTEHFPLTLESARPSHTSQYLCASSSYQGTEETQYFGPGTRLLVL.

This clonotype was observed a handful of times. The rearrangement joins TRBV5-1 to TRBJ2-3, with D tentatively TRBD2 (6 bases). In germline, CDR1 is SGHRS, CDR2 YFSETQ. The germline V and J ends were trimmed by 2 bases and 2 bases, with 12 bases remaining between them. CDR3 length: 15 residues. Written as DNA, the CDR3 is TGCGCCAGCAGCTTTCGGGAGACCGACACAGATACGCAGTATTTT. The encoded protein is CASSFRETDTDTQYF.

Only a few counts were recorded for this clonotype. The rearrangement links TRBV3-1 to TRBJ2-2; unclear D gene. CDR1 LGHDT and CDR2 YNNKEL come from the germline V gene (reference sequence). This CDR3 contains 17 residues. V was cut by 3 bases and J by 0 bases, with 14 bases left in between. As DNA, the CDR3 is TGTGCCAGCAGCCACTTAACTGAACCCTCGAACACCGGGGAGCTGTTTTTT. It is translated as CASSHLTEPSNTGELFF.

This clonotype was detected a few times. The V gene is TRBV2, the J gene TRBJ2-5, with D perhaps being TRBD1 or TRBD2 (7 bases each). Between the trimmed V and J ends, which lost 10 bases and 5 bases, there was a span of 20 bases. The germline CDR1 and CDR2 sequences are SNHLY and FYNNEI. The CDR3 is 14 residues long. Written as DNA, the CDR3 is TGTGCCACCCGAGGACAGGCCGGGAGGGAGACCCAGTACTTC. Encoded protein: CATRGQAGRETQYF.

This clonotype has only a few counts. A junction boundary mismatches the germline segment, possibly from a read error. V gene TRBV12-3 or TRBV12-4 combines with J gene TRBJ1-2, with D possibly being TRBD1 (5 bases). The CDR3 spans 14 residues. CDR3 region: CASSRRAGLRGYTF. CDR3 coding DNA: TGCGCCAGCAGCCGGAGGGCAGGGTTGCGTGGCTACACCTTC.

The J gene is TRBJ2-1, the V gene TRBV7-9, with D possibly being TRBD2 (6 bases). This CDR3 comprises 16 residues. Germline CDR1 reads SEHNR; CDR2 reads FQNEAQ (reference sequence). V was shortened by 5 bases and J by 7 bases, with 21 bases between the two germline ends. The CDR3, as DNA: TGTGCCAGCAGCCCCTACACCGGGACTGAGGTGAATGAGCAGTTCTTC. It is translated as CASSPYTGTEVNEQFF.

This clonotype was recorded only once. V usage is TRBV7-2 and J usage is TRBJ2-3, with 12 bases that match TRBD2. Per germline, CDR1 SGHTA and CDR2 FQGNSA. J gave up 6 bases and V 4 bases, and 5 bases lay outside the gene matches. The length of the CDR3 is 15 residues. This chain's CDR3 is CASSSTSGGRDTQYF. The CDR3 DNA follows: TGTGCCAGCAGCTCGACTAGCGGGGGACGGGATACGCAGTATTTT.

This clonotype has a handful of counts. Relative to the germline gene, one junction end is altered; a read error may explain this. The gene calls are TRBV5-8 and TRBJ2-5; D call uncertain. Gene TRBJ2-1 matches the end of the DNA better, so the J call may be wrong. The V gene's germline CDR1 is SGHTS and CDR2 YDEGEE. The CDR3 runs to 14 residues. The CDR3 sequence is CASSSEVSHNEQFF. The CDR3 nucleotides read TGTGCCAGCAGTTCCGAAGTCTCCCACAATGAGCAGTTCTTC.

The CDR3 DNA follows: TGTGCCAGCAGTGCCGGGACAGATAACACTGAAGCTTTCTTT. Protein product: CASSAGTDNTEAFF. The genes are TRBV28 and TRBJ1-1; the match to TRBD1 covers 7 bases. Germline assignment: CDR1 MDHEN and CDR2 SYDVKM. The CDR3 runs 14 residues. With V trimmed by 5 bases and J by 2 bases, 5 bases remained unmatched. Full variable domain (rest looked up from reference TRBV28 and TRBJ1-1): DVKVTQSSRYLVKRTGEKVFLECVQDMDHENMFWYRQDPGLGLRLIYFSYDVKMKEKGDIPEGYSVSREKKERFSLILESASTNQTSMYLCASSAGTDNTEAFFGQGTRLTVV.

The V and J genes are TRBV27 and TRBJ2-7; 8 bases line up with TRBD2. Trimming cost V 5 bases and J 2 bases; bases outside gene matches: 5. The CDR3 totals 14 residues. Germline V lookup: CDR1 MNHEY, CDR2 SMNVEV (reference sequence). The CDR3 region is CASSRGGVTYEQYF. CDR3 coding DNA: TGTGCCAGCAGTCGGGGGGGAGTAACCTACGAGCAGTACTTC.

The chain has TRBV5-1 and TRBJ1-1, with unresolved D. The CDR3 spans 14 residues. Trimming pared 0 bases from V and 7 bases from J, leaving 13 bases between. Per the germline V gene, CDR1 is SGHRS and CDR2 is YFSETQ. The CDR3 DNA is TGCGCCAGCAGCTTGGAGGAGACGGATGTTGAAGCTTTCTTT. Residues: CASSLEETDVEAFF.

The chain carries TRBV6-1 and TRBJ2-7; TRBD2 matches at 12 bases. Germline trimming cut 5 bases from V and 4 bases from J; bases unmatched to any gene: 9. Germline V CDR1 and CDR2: MNHNS, SASEGT. The CDR3 consists of 16 residues. DNA for the CDR3: TGTGCCAGCAGTCCTAGCGGGGGGGCCGGAGGGTACGAGCAGTACTTC. Translation gives CASSPSGGAGGYEQYF.

This clonotype showed up just a few times. This sequence joins TRBV7-8 and TRBJ2-5; D may be TRBD1 (6 bases). The DNA end favors TRBJ2-7, so the J call may be wrong. Germline V gene sequence: CDR1 SGHVS, CDR2 FQNEAQ. The CDR3 is 14 residues long. CDR3 in amino acids: CASTPGGSSYEQYF. In DNA, the CDR3 is TGTGCCAGCACCCCTGGGGGCAGCTCCTACGAGCAGTACTTC.

Only a few counts were recorded for this clonotype. The chain links TRBV29-1 to TRBJ2-5; maybe TRBD1 (6 bases). The better agreement between TRBJ2-1 and the DNA end casts doubt on the J call. CDR1 SQVTM and CDR2 ANQGSEA come from the germline V gene. This CDR3 has 9 amino acids. The CDR3 sequence: CSFGQEQFF. DNA of the CDR3: TGCAGCTTCGGACAGGAGCAGTTCTTC.

This clonotype was detected only a few times. The chain recombines TRBV6-5 with TRBJ2-5, with TRBD2 matching 8 bases. The ends lost 0 bases at V and 6 bases at J; junction bases unmatched: 12. The V gene's germline CDR1 is MNHEY and CDR2 SVGAGI. The CDR3 runs to 17 residues. This CDR3 is CASSYSRGGEGIKTQYF. The CDR3 DNA is TGTGCCAGCAGTTACTCTCGGGGGGGCGAGGGGATAAAGACCCAGTACTTC.

The gene calls are TRBV7-3 and TRBJ2-2, with unresolved D. The germline V gene encodes CDR1 SGHTA and CDR2 FQGTGA. The CDR3 loop spans 12 amino acids. Trimming cost V 5 bases and J 8 bases, with 9 bases left between them. CDR3 sequence: CASSPIGGELFF. For the CDR3, the DNA is TGTGCCAGCAGCCCGATAGGGGGGGAGCTGTTTTTT.

Only a few counts were recorded for this clonotype. The J gene is TRBJ2-5, the V gene TRBV20-1; 7 bases match TRBD2. The ends lost 0 bases at V and 5 bases at J; junction bases unmatched: 3. The CDR3 extends over 13 amino acids. Germline CDR1 and CDR2: DFQATT and SNEGSKA (reference sequence). CDR3 nucleotides: TGCAGTGCTAGAGAAGGACTAGTGGAGACCCAGTACTTC. It specifies CSAREGLVETQYF.

This clonotype was detected only a few times. The CDR3 DNA follows: TGCAGTGCTAGAGGGGAGGGGGGCTATGGCTACACCTTC. This gives the protein CSARGEGGYGYTF. V gene TRBV20-1 combines with J gene TRBJ1-2; possibly TRBD1 for D (6 bases). Per the germline V gene, CDR1 is DFQATT and CDR2 is SNEGSKA (reference sequence). The CDR3 runs 13 residues. Trimming cost V 1 base and J 4 bases, with 10 bases left between them.

The chain joins TRBV27 to TRBJ2-3; the match to TRBD2 covers 10 bases. The CDR3 has 15 amino acids. J was trimmed by 2 bases and V by 6 bases; bases with no gene match: 5. The germline CDR1 and CDR2 sequences are MNHEY and SMNVEV (reference sequence). CDR3 DNA sequence: TGTGCCAGCAGGACGAGCGGGAGGGACACAGATACGCAGTATTTT. This translates into CASRTSGRDTDTQYF.

The table lists this clonotype with a few counts. The chain links TRBV5-4 to TRBJ2-7; 9 positions agree with TRBD1. Germline loops: CDR1 SGHNT, CDR2 YYREEE (reference sequence). This CDR3 is built from 15 residues. V was pared by 1 base and J by 1 base, with 3 bases of the junction left unmatched. The DNA of the CDR3 is TGTGCCAGCAGCTTGCTCGGGACAGGGTCCTACGAGCAGTACTTC. It yields the protein CASSLLGTGSYEQYF.

This clonotype turned up a few times. This rearrangement joins TRBV28 to TRBJ2-4; TRBD1 agrees at 10 bases. The CDR3 sequence is 19 residues long. Trimming removed 5 bases from V and 1 base from J; junction bases left unmatched: 14. Germline V gene sequence: CDR1 MDHEN, CDR2 SYDVKM. In nucleotides, the CDR3 is TGTGCCAGCAGTCTCAAGACAGGGGGCAGTGGTTCGGCCAAAAACATTCAGTACTTC. Its translation: CASSLKTGGSGSAKNIQYF.

The chain joins TRBV20-1 to TRBJ2-5; no reliable D call. The CDR3 covers 17 residues. The germline gives CDR1 DFQATT, CDR2 SNEGSKA (reference sequence). V shed 0 bases and J shed 5 bases, with 22 bases lying between them. CDR3 DNA sequence: TGCAGTGCTAGAGATCCTCCTGACCCTCTCCGGCGGGAGACCCAGTACTTC. Protein: CSARDPPDPLRRETQYF.

The rearrangement links TRBV3-1 to TRBJ1-1, with D possibly TRBD1 on 6 matching bases. Germline CDR1 reads LGHDT; CDR2 reads YNNKEL (reference sequence). V was trimmed by 3 bases and J by 0 bases, leaving 14 bases between them. This CDR3 has 16 amino acids. The DNA for the CDR3 is TGTGCCAGCAGCCATGTCCCTACAGGGATGAACACTGAAGCTTTCTTT. Residues: CASSHVPTGMNTEAFF.

This clonotype was picked up a small number of times. The chain links TRBV7-2 to TRBJ2-5; 11 bases line up with TRBD2. The end of the DNA aligns better with TRBJ2-1, so the J call may be wrong. The germline CDR1 and CDR2 sequences are SGHTA and FQGNSA. This CDR3 region has 16 residues. CDR3 protein: CASSLETSGRVNEQFF. The DNA of the CDR3 is TGTGCCAGCAGCTTAGAAACTAGCGGGAGAGTGAATGAGCAGTTCTTC.

This clonotype has a handful of counts. The CDR3: CSVTGSLNEQFF. The CDR3 coding sequence is TGCAGCGTTACGGGCAGTTTGAATGAGCAGTTCTTC. The V call is TRBV20-1, the J call TRBJ2-5; D is undetermined. The J call may be in error: the DNA end matches TRBJ2-1 better. The CDR3 totals 12 residues. Germline-derived CDR1 and CDR2 are DFQATT and SNEGSKA (reference sequence).

J is TRBJ2-7 and V is TRBV4-2; perhaps TRBD2 as D (5 bases). The CDR3 spans 15 residues. With 1 base removed from V and 2 bases from J, the gap between germline ends came to 12 bases. Germline loops: CDR1 LGHNA, CDR2 YNFKEQ. The CDR3 bases are TGTGCCAGCAGCCAAGTCTCCGACGGGACCTACGAGCAGTACTTC. It specifies CASSQVSDGTYEQYF.

This clonotype appeared a few times. The V gene is TRBV13, the J gene TRBJ1-4; no definite D call. Trimming took 6 bases from V and 5 from J, leaving 10 bases between them. Looked up from germline, CDR1 is PRHDT and CDR2 is FYEKMQ (reference sequence). The CDR3 spans 13 residues. The DNA for the CDR3 is TGTGCCAGCAGAGACGGAAGCAATGAAAAACTGTTTTTT. Translation: CASRDGSNEKLFF.